This entry describes one TCR beta chain. What it binds is unknown. The study ran its PCR with 60 Vbeta and 13 Jbeta primers. Using immunoSEQ multiplex PCR, the repertoire was profiled, and TCRdb retains in-frame clones only, with some absent. The sample consists of 100,000 or so clones, 74% of them appearing once. The germline V gene has CDR1 SGHRS and CDR2 YFSETQ. Trimming removed 2 bases from V and 6 bases from J; junction bases left unmatched: 1. The CDR3 runs to 13 residues. This sample was taken from a study of cytomegalovirus exposure and HLA in healthy donors. Study details: Early release data held roughly 90 million unique TCRs from HLA-typed donors. Findings and caveats of the study: TCR beta V segments were, for the most part, productive about 87% or about 30% of the time in an earlier analysis. In a later analysis, a genetic analysis reported fewer productive-TCR N-insertions in an Asian-associated ancestry cluster than the cohort average.

The TCR comes from a human donor in good health. This chain joins TRBV5-1 and TRBJ1-2; 10 bases agree with TRBD1. The sequencing input was PBMCs. The CDR3 nucleotides read TGCGCCAGCAGCTTCGGGACAGGGGATGGCTACACCTTC. Amino acid sequence: CASSFGTGDGYTF.